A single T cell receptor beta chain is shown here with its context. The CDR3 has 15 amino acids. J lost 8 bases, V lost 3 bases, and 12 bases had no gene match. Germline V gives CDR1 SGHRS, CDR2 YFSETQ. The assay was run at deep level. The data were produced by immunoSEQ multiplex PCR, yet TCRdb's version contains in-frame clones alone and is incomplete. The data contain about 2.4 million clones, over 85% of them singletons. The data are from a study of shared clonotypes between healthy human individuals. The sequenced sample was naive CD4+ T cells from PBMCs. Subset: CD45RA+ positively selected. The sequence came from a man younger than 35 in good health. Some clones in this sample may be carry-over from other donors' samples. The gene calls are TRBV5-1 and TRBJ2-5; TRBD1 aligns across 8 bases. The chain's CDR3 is CASSSRQGTMETQYF. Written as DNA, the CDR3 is TGCGCCAGCAGCTCCCGACAGGGGACCATGGAAACCCAGTACTTC.